A single sample gave rise to the 22 T cell receptor beta chains below, sequenced in a study of Tregs in tolerant kidney transplant recipients. Data came from immunoSEQ multiplex PCR; TCRdb stores just in-frame clones and leaves some out. The repertoire holds about 240,000 clones, about four fifths seen once, with 0.64% in the top ten. Sample: CD4+ T cells from blood. The receptors originated from a human donor in good health.

As concerns this clone: Other DNA sequences from this sample encode an identical CDR3 as well. In DNA, the CDR3 is TGTGCCAGCAGCGTCGGACAGGGCAACTACGAGCAGTACTTC. Its translation is CASSVGQGNYEQYF. This chain uses TRBV9 with TRBJ2-7, with 8 nucleotides matching TRBD1. Germline V gives CDR1 SGDLS, CDR2 YYNGEE. V trimming: 2 bases; J trimming: 3 bases; junction bases outside the gene matches: 4. The CDR3 sequence is 14 residues long.

The J gene is TRBJ2-5, the V gene TRBV5-1; the D gene is possibly TRBD1 (5 bases). Trimming cost V 3 bases and J 4 bases, with 16 bases left between them. The CDR3 spans 15 residues. Germline CDR1 SGHRS, CDR2 YFSETQ. The DNA of the CDR3 is TGCGCCAGCAGCTCACTCCAGGGTTGGGGAGAGACCCAGTACTTC. Protein sequence: CASSSLQGWGETQYF.

The chain links TRBV30 to TRBJ1-6; 7 bases match TRBD1. Germline V gene lookup returns CDR1 GTSNPN and CDR2 SVGIG (reference sequence). The CDR3 has 17 amino acids. The V gene end was trimmed by 2 bases and the J gene end by 6 bases; junction bases not matched to a gene: 13. The CDR3 nucleotides read TGTGCCTGGAGTTTTGACCCTACAGGGGTCCCTAATTCACCCCTCCACTTT. Amino acid sequence: CAWSFDPTGVPNSPLHF.

This chain connects TRBV4-1 to TRBJ1-2; D might be TRBD1 (6 bases). The germline V gene encodes CDR1 MGHRA and CDR2 YSYEKL. The length of the CDR3 is 15 residues. V lost 3 bases, J lost 4 bases, and 15 bases lay in between. DNA of the CDR3: TGCGCCAGCAGCCACACAGGGAGTGGTGGCTATGGCTACACCTTC. Protein product: CASSHTGSGGYGYTF.

CDR3 in amino acids: CASSQGLAGVDTQYF. In DNA, the CDR3 is TGCGCCAGCAGCCAGGGACTAGCGGGGGTAGATACGCAGTATTTT. The rearrangement links TRBV10-1 to TRBJ2-3; 14 bases match TRBD2. CDR1 WNHNN and CDR2 SYGVQD come from the germline V gene (reference sequence). With V trimmed by 6 bases and J by 5 bases, 4 bases remained unmatched. CDR3 length equals 15 residues.

This rearrangement joins TRBV5-6 to TRBJ1-2; 7 bases map to TRBD1. The germline CDR1 and CDR2 sequences are SGHDT and YYEEEE. V was pared by 1 base and J by 7 bases, with 7 bases of the junction left unmatched. The length of the CDR3 is 14 residues. The CDR3 loop reads CASSLMEGAVGYTF. The CDR3 nucleotides are TGTGCCAGCAGCTTGATGGAGGGGGCGGTTGGCTACACCTTC.

The chain combines TRBV7-9 with TRBJ2-2; D gene ambiguous. V gave up 2 bases and J gave up 2 bases, with 9 bases separating them. The CDR3 is 15 amino acids. The V gene's germline CDR1 is SEHNR and CDR2 FQNEAQ (reference sequence). The CDR3 spells CASSLIFGNTGELFF. CDR3 in DNA: TGTGCCAGCAGCTTAATATTCGGCAACACCGGGGAGCTGTTTTTT.

The chain has TRBV18 and TRBJ1-1; no reliable D call. There are 12 residues in the CDR3. V was trimmed by 5 bases and J by 5 bases, leaving 9 bases between them. Germline V gene sequence: CDR1 KGHSH, CDR2 LQKENI. The chain's CDR3 is CASSTVGTEAFF. The CDR3 region has the DNA TGTGCCAGCTCAACGGTGGGGACTGAAGCTTTCTTT.

V gene TRBV10-2 combines with J gene TRBJ1-4; unclear D gene. This CDR3 comprises 15 residues. Trimming removed 3 bases at V and 0 bases at J, with 8 bases between. Germline V gives CDR1 WSHSY, CDR2 SAAADI. CDR3 protein: CASSEIRATNEKLFF. The CDR3 nucleotides read TGCGCCAGCAGTGAAATAAGGGCAACTAATGAAAAACTGTTTTTT.

The V and J genes are TRBV25-1 and TRBJ1-2; maybe TRBD1 (5 bases). The CDR3 is 12 residues long. With 8 bases removed from V and 2 bases from J, the gap between germline ends came to 9 bases. CDR1 is MGHDK, CDR2 SYGVNS, per germline. The CDR3 is CASAGLNYGYTF. DNA of the CDR3: TGTGCCAGCGCAGGGCTAAACTATGGCTACACCTTC.

V and J are TRBV4-2 and TRBJ1-4; D is unresolved. V lost 0 bases and J 10 bases, leaving 6 bases between the germline ends. CDR3 length: 12 amino acids. The germline V gene encodes CDR1 LGHNA and CDR2 YNFKEQ. CDR3: CASSQDVGKLFF. The CDR3, as DNA: TGTGCCAGCAGCCAAGATGTCGGAAAACTGTTTTTT.

The chain joins TRBV7-8 to TRBJ1-3, with a weak D call TRBD1 (5 bases). Germline V lookup: CDR1 SGHVS, CDR2 FQNEAQ. The CDR3 loop spans 14 amino acids. Trimming removed 4 bases at V and 0 bases at J, with 7 bases between. The CDR3 loop is CASSWGGSGNTIYF. DNA of the CDR3: TGTGCCAGCAGCTGGGGGGGCTCTGGAAACACCATATATTTT. The variable domain in full, with the rest retrieved from reference TRBV7-8 and TRBJ1-3, is GAGVSQSPRYKVAKRGQDVALRCDPISGHVSLFWYQQALGQGPEFLTYFQNEAQLDKSGLPSDRFFAERPEGSVSTLKIQRTQQEDSAVYLCASSWGGSGNTIYFGEGSWLTVV.

This clone was counted a single time. This sequence joins TRBV6-4 and TRBJ2-3; 11 nucleotides line up with TRBD1. Losses at the gene ends were 5 bases for V and 2 bases for J; bases not matched to a gene: 9. CDR1 is MRHNA, CDR2 SNTAGT, per germline. The CDR3 is made up of 17 amino acids. The CDR3 DNA reads as TGTGCCAGCAGTTATTCCTCGGACAGGGGGCACACAGATACGCAGTATTTT. Protein product: CASSYSSDRGHTDTQYF.

CDR3 region: CASSDSAGWIQETQYF. DNA for the CDR3: TGTGCCAGCAGTGACTCAGCGGGGTGGATCCAAGAGACCCAGTACTTC. The chain links TRBV2 to TRBJ2-5; 7 positions agree with TRBD2. The CDR3 totals 16 residues. J lost 1 base, V lost 3 bases, and 8 bases had no gene match. Germline V gene lookup returns CDR1 SNHLY and CDR2 FYNNEI.

V gene TRBV7-3 combines with J gene TRBJ2-2; D is uncertain. The CDR3 has 13 residues. The V gene's germline CDR1 is SGHTA and CDR2 FQGTGA. Between the trimmed V and J ends, which lost 5 bases and 6 bases, there was a span of 10 bases. CDR3: CASSPGWAGELFF. CDR3 coding DNA: TGTGCCAGCAGCCCTGGGTGGGCCGGGGAGCTGTTTTTT.

The rearrangement uses TRBV18 and TRBJ2-7; 9 nucleotides agree with TRBD2. The CDR3 has 16 residues. V was clipped by 4 bases and J by 2 bases; unmatched bases: 9. Germline CDR1 is KGHSH and CDR2 is LQKENI. CDR3 in amino acids: CASSLQGGGAPYEQYF. CDR3 in DNA: TGTGCCAGCTCACTACAGGGCGGGGGGGCCCCCTACGAGCAGTACTTC. Drawing the rest from reference TRBV18 and TRBJ2-7, the complete variable domain is NAGVMQNPRHLVRRRGQEARLRCSPMKGHSHVYWYRQLPEEGLKFMVYLQKENIIDESGMPKERFSAEFPKEGPSILRIQQVVRGDSAAYFCASSLQGGGAPYEQYFGPGTRLTVT.

This chain uses TRBV4-1 with TRBJ1-4; the D gene is possibly TRBD1 (6 bases). The CDR3 runs to 20 residues. Per germline, CDR1 MGHRA and CDR2 YSYEKL. V gave up 0 bases and J gave up 8 bases, with 28 bases separating them. The CDR3 nucleotides are TGCGCCAGCAGCCAAGACGGGTTGGGGCCAGCTAGAGGGGGATGGGAAAAACTGTTTTTT. Protein sequence: CASSQDGLGPARGGWEKLFF.

The V gene is TRBV11-2, the J gene TRBJ2-3; 7 bases align to TRBD2. The germline gives CDR1 SGHAT, CDR2 FQNNGV. Germline trimming cut 5 bases from V and 4 bases from J; bases unmatched to any gene: 18. The CDR3 runs 18 residues. In nucleotides, the CDR3 is TGTGCCAGCAGCAATTGGGGGGAGGGATTCTCGGTGGCAGATACGCAGTATTTT. It yields the protein CASSNWGEGFSVADTQYF.

This chain connects TRBV30 to TRBJ2-7; no definite D call. The germline gives CDR1 GTSNPN, CDR2 SVGIG (reference sequence). Trimming took off 4 bases at V and 5 bases at J, with 6 bases between the two ends. This CDR3 spans 10 amino acids. CDR3 nucleotide sequence: TGTGCCTGGAACGGCGACGAGCAGTACTTC. Translating gives CAWNGDEQYF. Drawing the rest from reference TRBV30 and TRBJ2-7, the complete variable domain is SQTIHQWPATLVQPVGSPLSLECTVEGTSNPNLYWYRQAAGRGLQLLFYSVGIGQISSEVPQNLSASRPQDRQFILSSKKLLLSDSGFYLCAWNGDEQYFGPGTRLTVT.

J is TRBJ2-5 and V is TRBV6-5; D unresolved. Trimming removed 2 bases at V and 5 bases at J, with 9 bases between. Germline V gene sequence: CDR1 MNHEY, CDR2 SVGAGI. This CDR3 region has 13 residues. Here the CDR3 reads CASSYAEDETQYF. Here the CDR3 DNA reads TGTGCCAGCAGTTACGCCGAGGACGAGACCCAGTACTTC.

The rearrangement links TRBV11-3 to TRBJ2-5; possible D gene TRBD2, 5 bases. V gave up 5 bases and J gave up 4 bases, with 11 bases separating them. Per the germline V gene, CDR1 is SGHNT and CDR2 is YENEEA. The CDR3 consists of 13 residues. The CDR3 DNA is TGTGCCAGCAGCGTAGTCAGCGGAGAGACCCAGTACTTC. Protein product: CASSVVSGETQYF.

The genes are TRBV7-2 and TRBJ2-7; D is perhaps TRBD1 or TRBD2 (6 bases each). Germline CDR1 SGHTA, CDR2 FQGNSA. The CDR3 is made up of 15 amino acids. V was cut by 5 bases and J by 2 bases, with 16 bases left in between. CDR3 sequence: CASSDPWGAPYEQYF. In nucleotides, the CDR3 is TGTGCCAGCAGCGACCCCTGGGGGGCGCCCTACGAGCAGTACTTC.